In its sample, the clone carrying this TCR beta chain was seen once. Its specificity is unknown. The data are from a study of blood T cells in healthy people across ages. General study findings and limits: Expanded clonotype shifts may have been confounded, as the donors had an unknown CMV status. Getting older went along with TCR beta diversity per million T cells dropping roughly linearly.

The authors ran a second PCR of about 6 to 11 cycles using a sample-barcoded 5' primer and a J-beta primer mix. Per sample, CDR3-containing paired-end reads numbered at least 2.5 million. TCRdb ran MiXCR on the 5' RACE reads and lists one entry per CDR3 protein. The profile shows some 900,000 distinct CDR3 sequences, around 49% of them singletons. CDR1 is MDHEN, CDR2 SYDVKM, per germline. The length of the CDR3 is 17 residues. V was clipped by 5 bases and J by 1 base; unmatched bases: 8. The receptor was derived from a man aged 30 to 45 in good health. V and J are TRBV28 and TRBJ2-1, with 10 bases identical to TRBD2. The source material was blood. In nucleotides, the CDR3 is TGTGCCAGCAGTGTCAGCGGGGGGGCCAGGTCCTACAATGAGCAGTTCTTC. It is translated as CASSVSGGARSYNEQFF.